Below, 28 T cell receptor beta chains from the same sample are listed, as sequenced in a study of shared clonotypes between healthy human individuals. CD45RO-negative CD8 cells positively selected for CCR7 made up the naive population, which excluded terminally differentiated effector memory CD45RA+ cells. The protocol was immunoSEQ multiplex PCR, while the TCRdb copy is restricted to in-frame clones and leaves out a portion. Among millions of clones, around 96% were seen once, and the ten largest hold 0.85% to 1.2%. Sequencing was carried out using naive CD8+ T cells sorted from blood. The source is a young man in good health.

V and J are TRBV5-5 and TRBJ1-4, with TRBD1 as a possible D gene (5 bases). The germline gives CDR1 SGHKS, CDR2 YYEKEE (reference sequence). The CDR3 consists of 15 residues. The V and J ends lost 4 bases and 1 base respectively, with 11 bases between them. The CDR3 reads CASSHPGGTNEKLFF. CDR3 bases: TGTGCCAGCAGCCATCCCGGGGGAACTAATGAAAAACTGTTTTTT.

V usage is TRBV10-2 and J usage is TRBJ1-2; D unclear. V gave up 3 bases and J gave up 7 bases, with 6 bases separating them. The V gene's germline CDR1 is WSHSY and CDR2 SAAADI. The CDR3 runs to 11 residues. The CDR3 sequence is CASSDEGGYTF. In nucleotides, the CDR3 is TGCGCCAGCAGTGACGAGGGTGGCTACACCTTC.

V usage is TRBV11-2 and J usage is TRBJ2-5; TRBD2 agrees at 9 bases. The CDR3 length is 16 residues. The trim removed 5 bases at V and 4 bases at J, leaving 11 bases unmatched. In germline, CDR1 is SGHAT, CDR2 FQNNGV. CDR3 nucleotides: TGTGCCAGCAGCCCAATAGCGGGAGCGGTCGGAGAGACCCAGTACTTC. Amino acids: CASSPIAGAVGETQYF.

The V call is TRBV6-6, the J call TRBJ1-1; perhaps TRBD1 as D (5 bases). V was shortened by 2 bases and J by 3 bases, with 16 bases between the two germline ends. Germline V gene lookup returns CDR1 MNHNY and CDR2 SVGAGI (reference sequence). The CDR3 is 16 amino acids. Here the CDR3 reads CASSYPWGGADTEAFF. CDR3 coding DNA: TGTGCCAGCAGTTACCCGTGGGGAGGGGCAGACACTGAAGCTTTCTTT.

This chain connects TRBV29-1 to TRBJ2-2; no definite D call. Per the germline V gene, CDR1 is SQVTM and CDR2 is ANQGSEA. V lost 4 bases and J lost 7, with 10 bases in between. The CDR3 is 12 residues long. The CDR3 region is CSVGWGSGELFF. CDR3 coding DNA: TGCAGCGTTGGGTGGGGAAGCGGGGAGCTGTTTTTT.

V and J are TRBV28 and TRBJ1-1; D remains unclear. The V gene lost 4 bases and the J gene lost 5 bases, with 5 bases spanning the gap. CDR3 length equals 11 residues. Germline V lookup: CDR1 MDHEN, CDR2 SYDVKM. CDR3 amino acids: CASSWETEAFF. The DNA for the CDR3 is TGTGCCAGCAGTTGGGAAACTGAAGCTTTCTTT. Full variable domain (rest looked up from reference TRBV28 and TRBJ1-1): DVKVTQSSRYLVKRTGEKVFLECVQDMDHENMFWYRQDPGLGLRLIYFSYDVKMKEKGDIPEGYSVSREKKERFSLILESASTNQTSMYLCASSWETEAFFGQGTRLTVV.

CDR3 loop: CASSVATGFQETQYF. In nucleotides, the CDR3 is TGTGCCAGCAGCGTAGCTACAGGGTTCCAAGAGACCCAGTACTTC. This sequence joins TRBV9 and TRBJ2-5; weak D call: TRBD1 (6 bases). The germline V gene has CDR1 SGDLS and CDR2 YYNGEE. The CDR3 loop spans 15 amino acids. Trimming removed 0 bases at V and 1 base at J, with 10 bases between.

This clone appeared a single time. This chain links TRBV27 with TRBJ2-1, with 7 bases identical to TRBD2. Germline CDR1 MNHEY, CDR2 SMNVEV (reference sequence). V shed 4 bases and J 0 bases; nucleotides not matched to a gene: 6. The CDR3 extends over 16 amino acids. CDR3 DNA: TGTGCCAGCAGTTCCACTAGCGTTAGCTCCTACAATGAGCAGTTCTTC. Encoded protein: CASSSTSVSSYNEQFF.

This chain uses TRBV9 with TRBJ2-7; D is tentatively TRBD1 or TRBD2 (5 bases each). The germline V and J ends were trimmed by 0 bases and 0 bases, with 10 bases remaining between them. CDR3 length: 15 amino acids. Germline loops: CDR1 SGDLS, CDR2 YYNGEE. As DNA, the CDR3 is TGTGCCAGCAGCGTAGAGTACGGGACCTCCTACGAGCAGTACTTC. Translation: CASSVEYGTSYEQYF.

The rearrangement uses TRBV18 and TRBJ2-5, with 7 bases matching TRBD1. The germline V gene has CDR1 KGHSH and CDR2 LQKENI. The CDR3 spans 17 residues. The junction had 12 bases not matched to a gene; V was cut back by 1 base and J by 4 bases. The CDR3 DNA reads as TGTGCCAGCTCACCACGACAGGGTCAGTTTGCAGGAGAGACCCAGTACTTC. Amino acid sequence: CASSPRQGQFAGETQYF.

The rearrangement joins TRBV19 to TRBJ1-2; D is uncertain. The CDR3 is 16 residues long. Trimming removed 3 bases at V and 2 bases at J, with 16 bases between. In germline, CDR1 is LNHDA, CDR2 SQIVND (reference sequence). CDR3 nucleotides: TGTGCCAGTAGTATTGGATTGGAGGGCGTGAACTATGGCTACACCTTC. Its protein is CASSIGLEGVNYGYTF.

The chain combines TRBV9 with TRBJ2-7; unclear D gene. V dropped 4 bases and J dropped 3 bases, with 8 bases sitting between them. The CDR3 is 12 residues long. Germline V CDR1 and CDR2: SGDLS, YYNGEE. The CDR3 region has the DNA TGTGCCAGCAGCAAAGGAAGCTACGAGCAGTACTTC. Translating it yields CASSKGSYEQYF. Together with reference TRBV9 and TRBJ2-7, the CDR3 gives the full variable domain: DSGVTQTPKHLITATGQRVTLRCSPRSGDLSVYWYQQSLDQGLQFLIQYYNGEERAKGNILERFSAQQFPDLHSELNLSSLELGDSALYFCASSKGSYEQYFGPGTRLTVT.

This clone was seen just once. The gene calls are TRBV28 and TRBJ1-5; no reliable D call. Trimming pared 2 bases from V and 4 bases from J, leaving 12 bases between. CDR1 and CDR2 from the germline V gene are MDHEN and SYDVKM. The CDR3 loop spans 15 amino acids. CDR3 residues: CASSLGPGGNQPQHF. CDR3 nucleotide sequence: TGTGCCAGCAGTTTAGGACCCGGCGGGAATCAGCCCCAGCATTTT. Full variable domain (outside the CDR3, taken from reference TRBV28 and TRBJ1-5): DVKVTQSSRYLVKRTGEKVFLECVQDMDHENMFWYRQDPGLGLRLIYFSYDVKMKEKGDIPEGYSVSREKKERFSLILESASTNQTSMYLCASSLGPGGNQPQHFGDGTRLSIL.

This clone was found once. The gene calls are TRBV2 and TRBJ2-3, with TRBD2 identical over 8 bases. The V and J ends lost 8 bases and 4 bases, in that order; junction bases with no gene match: 8. The CDR3 is 14 residues long. From germline, CDR1 is SNHLY and CDR2 FYNNEI. Here the CDR3 reads CASFSGVGPDTQYF. The CDR3 DNA reads TGTGCCAGCTTTAGCGGGGTAGGCCCAGATACGCAGTATTTT. The full variable domain, its missing parts supplied by reference TRBV2 and TRBJ2-3, is EPEVTQTPSHQVTQMGQEVILRCVPISNHLYFYWYRQILGQKVEFLVSFYNNEISEKSEIFDDQFSVERPDGSNFTLKIRSTKLEDSAMYFCASFSGVGPDTQYFGPGTRLTVL.

The rearrangement links TRBV27 to TRBJ1-1; TRBD1 agrees at 9 bases. V was clipped by 0 bases and J by 6 bases; unmatched bases: 8. Germline-derived CDR1 and CDR2 are MNHEY and SMNVEV (reference sequence). CDR3 length: 16 amino acids. Here the CDR3 reads CASSLSSGTGIPEAFF. The CDR3 nucleotides read TGTGCCAGCAGTTTATCGTCCGGGACAGGGATCCCTGAAGCTTTCTTT.

The V gene is TRBV7-9, the J gene TRBJ2-5; D gene ambiguous. Germline-derived CDR1 and CDR2 are SEHNR and FQNEAQ (reference sequence). Trimming pared 1 base from V and 2 bases from J, leaving 17 bases between. The CDR3 extends over 17 amino acids. As DNA, the CDR3 is TGTGCCAGCAGCTTAGGAGAAGGTGGAGACATACAAGAGACCCAGTACTTC. This encodes CASSLGEGGDIQETQYF.

This chain joins TRBV29-1 and TRBJ1-2; D gene unclear. V shed 0 bases and J shed 8 bases, with 7 bases lying between them. The CDR3 is 11 residues long. Germline V lookup: CDR1 SQVTM, CDR2 ANQGSEA. CDR3 sequence: CSVEDHAGYTF. CDR3 nucleotides: TGCAGCGTTGAAGATCATGCAGGCTACACCTTC.

V and J are TRBV6-1 and TRBJ1-5, with unresolved D. The CDR3 covers 14 residues. Per the germline V gene, CDR1 is MNHNS and CDR2 is SASEGT. The germline V and J ends were trimmed by 4 bases and 5 bases, with 12 bases remaining between them. CDR3 DNA: TGTGCCAGCAGTGGGCGAGGATCGGATCAGCCCCAGCATTTT. Its translation: CASSGRGSDQPQHF.

The rearrangement uses TRBV7-9 and TRBJ2-7; tentative D call: TRBD2 (6 bases). This CDR3 spans 13 amino acids. Trimming took 8 bases from V and 4 from J, leaving 15 bases between them. Germline V gene data show CDR1 as SEHNR and CDR2 as FQNEAQ (reference sequence). This chain's CDR3 is CASGGVGGYEQYF. DNA of the CDR3: TGTGCCAGCGGAGGCGTGGGGGGTTACGAGCAGTACTTC.

With respect to this clone: The same CDR3 also results from other DNA sequences found in this sample. The chain recombines TRBV7-6 with TRBJ2-7; 7 bases agree with TRBD2. The CDR3 loop spans 14 amino acids. Looked up from germline, CDR1 is SGHVS and CDR2 is FNYEAQ. The V gene end was trimmed by 0 bases and the J gene end by 7 bases; junction bases not matched to a gene: 6. The CDR3 sequence: CASSLAGGPGEQYF. The DNA for the CDR3 is TGTGCCAGCAGCTTAGCGGGAGGGCCAGGAGAGCAGTACTTC. Supplemented by reference TRBV7-6 and TRBJ2-7, the full variable domain reads GAGVSQSPRYKVTKRGQDVALRCDPISGHVSLYWYRQALGQGPEFLTYFNYEAQQDKSGLPNDRFSAERPEGSISTLTIQRTEQRDSAMYRCASSLAGGPGEQYFGPGTRLTVT.

This chain links TRBV19 with TRBJ2-5; 7 nucleotides agree with TRBD2. After removal of 2 bases from V and 0 bases from J, the junction contained 0 bases not matched to a gene. The CDR3 spans 14 residues. Germline V gene data show CDR1 as LNHDA and CDR2 as SQIVND (reference sequence). This CDR3 is CASSILADQETQYF. For the CDR3, the DNA is TGTGCCAGTAGTATACTAGCGGACCAAGAGACCCAGTACTTC. Variable domain in full (rest from reference TRBV19 and TRBJ2-5): DGGITQSPKYLFRKEGQNVTLSCEQNLNHDAMYWYRQDPGQGLRLIYYSQIVNDFQKGDIAEGYSVSREKKESFPLTVTSAQKNPTAFYLCASSILADQETQYFGPGTRLLVL.

The V call is TRBV28, the J call TRBJ1-5, with D possibly matching TRBD1 (6 bases). The CDR3 is made up of 15 amino acids. With 1 base removed from V and 1 base from J, the gap between germline ends came to 8 bases. Per the germline V gene, CDR1 is MDHEN and CDR2 is SYDVKM. CDR3: CASSLYRASNQPQHF. The CDR3 DNA sequence: TGTGCCAGCAGTTTATACAGGGCGAGCAATCAGCCCCAGCATTTT.

This chain connects TRBV13 to TRBJ2-7, with 8 nucleotides matching TRBD1. Germline CDR1 PRHDT, CDR2 FYEKMQ (reference sequence). The CDR3 sequence is 14 residues long. V shed 5 bases and J 3 bases; nucleotides not matched to a gene: 6. CDR3 protein: CASSVGQEYYEQYF. CDR3 DNA sequence: TGTGCCAGCAGCGTGGGACAGGAGTACTACGAGCAGTACTTC.

The rearrangement joins TRBV28 to TRBJ2-7, with a weak D call TRBD1 (6 bases). V lost 3 bases to trimming and J lost 4 bases, with 25 bases between them. This CDR3 has 18 amino acids. The germline gives CDR1 MDHEN, CDR2 SYDVKM. The chain's CDR3 is CASSLSSRGVLVSYEQYF. CDR3 sequence (DNA): TGTGCCAGCAGTTTGAGTAGCAGGGGTGTACTAGTTAGTTACGAGCAGTACTTC.

This chain uses TRBV7-6 with TRBJ2-2; weak D call: TRBD1 (6 bases). CDR3 length equals 16 residues. Per germline, CDR1 SGHVS and CDR2 FNYEAQ. Trimming left V 5 bases short and J 6 bases short, with 19 bases between. The CDR3, as DNA: TGTGCCAGCAGCCCACGGGACAATCAAGGGGCCGGGGAGCTGTTTTTT. Protein product: CASSPRDNQGAGELFF.

The V and J genes are TRBV6-5 and TRBJ2-7; D not resolved. Trimming shortened V by 0 bases and J by 2 bases, and 11 bases separated the two germline ends. Per germline, CDR1 MNHEY and CDR2 SVGAGI. CDR3 length: 15 residues. CDR3 DNA sequence: TGTGCCAGCAGTTACTCGATAGGAACACCCTACGAGCAGTACTTC. Residues: CASSYSIGTPYEQYF.

The V call is TRBV19, the J call TRBJ1-5; D is ambiguous. Germline V gene lookup returns CDR1 LNHDA and CDR2 SQIVND (reference sequence). The CDR3 extends over 14 amino acids. Trimming stripped 4 bases from V and 2 bases from J, with 9 bases between. CDR3 sequence: CASSTWEGNQPQHF. The CDR3 coding sequence is TGTGCCAGTAGTACCTGGGAGGGCAATCAGCCCCAGCATTTT.

The chain recombines TRBV5-6 with TRBJ2-7; D call uncertain. The CDR3 sequence is 13 residues long. V shed 0 bases and J shed 3 bases, with 7 bases lying between them. Looked up from germline, CDR1 is SGHDT and CDR2 is YYEEEE. In DNA form, the CDR3 reads TGTGCCAGCAGCTTGGCGCAGCTCTACGAGCAGTACTTC. It encodes CASSLAQLYEQYF.